The 20 T cell receptor beta chains below all came from one sample that was sequenced in a study of blood T cell repertoires in COVID-19. TCRdb's table, derived via immunoSEQ multiplex PCR, lists solely in-frame clones and lacks some. The data contain roughly 160,000 clones, roughly nine tenths of them singletons. The sequencing input was peripheral blood. These receptors all stem from a man in his late teens or twenties with acute or convalescent COVID-19.

The gene calls are TRBV6-6 and TRBJ2-3; tentatively, D is TRBD1 (6 bases). Germline V lookup: CDR1 MNHNY, CDR2 SVGAGI (reference sequence). Trimming stripped 6 bases from V and 3 bases from J, with 10 bases between. The CDR3 spans 13 residues. The DNA of the CDR3 is TGTGCCAGCAGGGCAGGGGCGACAGATACGCAGTATTTT. Translating it yields CASRAGATDTQYF.

This chain links TRBV7-2 with TRBJ1-2; D unclear. Germline V CDR1 and CDR2: SGHTA, FQGNSA. V gave up 2 bases and J gave up 2 bases, with 9 bases separating them. This CDR3 has 14 amino acids. CDR3 amino acids: CASSLTDSNYGYTF. The CDR3 DNA reads as TGTGCCAGCAGCTTAACTGATTCGAACTATGGCTACACCTTC. Drawing the rest from reference TRBV7-2 and TRBJ1-2, the complete variable domain is GAGVSQSPSNKVTEKGKDVELRCDPISGHTALYWYRQSLGQGLEFLIYFQGNSAPDKSGLPSDRFSAERTGGSVSTLTIQRTQQEDSAVYLCASSLTDSNYGYTFGSGTRLTVV.

This clone has just a few counts. V usage is TRBV9 and J usage is TRBJ1-2; 7 nucleotides agree with TRBD1. After removal of 3 bases from V and 4 bases from J, the junction contained 18 bases not matched to a gene. The germline CDR1 and CDR2 sequences are SGDLS and YYNGEE. The CDR3 runs to 18 residues. The CDR3 bases are TGTGCCAGCAGCGGAACCAGACAGGGCCGCGGGGAAATCTATGGCTACACCTTC. Protein: CASSGTRQGRGEIYGYTF.

This chain uses TRBV30 with TRBJ1-2, with a possible D match to TRBD1 (5 bases). The V end lost 2 bases, the J end lost 3 bases, and 16 bases lay between the germline ends. CDR1 and CDR2 (germline): GTSNPN, SVGIG (reference sequence). The CDR3 spans 15 residues. The DNA of the CDR3 is TGTGCCTGGAGTCCCGAAAGGGGTATAGACTATGGCTACACCTTC. It translates to CAWSPERGIDYGYTF.

This clone was counted a single time. The chain combines TRBV2 with TRBJ2-3, with 9 bases identical to TRBD2. This CDR3 comprises 13 residues. V lost 4 bases, J lost 6 bases, and 2 bases stayed unmatched. Germline V gene data show CDR1 as SNHLY and CDR2 as FYNNEI. In DNA form, the CDR3 reads TGTGCCAGCAGTGGGCTAGCGGGGGATACGCAGTATTTT. It translates to CASSGLAGDTQYF. Filled out from reference TRBV2 and TRBJ2-3, the complete variable domain reads EPEVTQTPSHQVTQMGQEVILRCVPISNHLYFYWYRQILGQKVEFLVSFYNNEISEKSEIFDDQFSVERPDGSNFTLKIRSTKLEDSAMYFCASSGLAGDTQYFGPGTRLTVL.

Here the CDR3 DNA reads TGTGCCAGCAGTGTTGGTCGGTTTGAAGCTTTCTTT. Amino acids: CASSVGRFEAFF. The chain links TRBV2 to TRBJ1-1; D is unclear. The V gene's germline CDR1 is SNHLY and CDR2 FYNNEI. The CDR3 spans 12 residues. The V end was cut by 4 bases, the J end by 7 bases, with 10 bases between.

The rearrangement joins TRBV7-8 to TRBJ2-7, with 9 bases matching TRBD1. Germline CDR1 and CDR2: SGHVS and FQNEAQ. The CDR3 loop spans 14 amino acids. With 5 bases clipped from V and 5 bases from J, the junction kept 7 bases outside the gene matches. CDR3 coding DNA: TGTGCCAGCAGCCCCAGACAGGGGGGGGACGAGCAGTACGTC. Its protein product is CASSPRQGGDEQYV.

The chain couples TRBV30 to TRBJ2-6; 9 nucleotides match TRBD1. CDR3 length equals 17 residues. Germline values: CDR1 GTSNPN, CDR2 SVGIG (reference sequence). Trimming took 4 bases from V and 0 from J; bases not matched to a gene: 7. CDR3 nucleotides: TGTGCCTGGATTAGGGACAGGGTCTTCTCTGGGGCCAACGTCCTGACTTTC. It codes for CAWIRDRVFSGANVLTF.

The rearrangement uses TRBV19 and TRBJ2-2; a possible D gene is TRBD1 (5 bases). Germline CDR1 LNHDA, CDR2 SQIVND (reference sequence). V was pared by 8 bases and J by 8 bases, with 18 bases between. This CDR3 is 14 amino acids long. The CDR3 here is CASHRRGASGELFF. The CDR3 DNA is TGTGCCAGTCACCGGCGTGGGGCGTCAGGGGAGCTGTTTTTT.

The chain employs TRBV19 and TRBJ1-1; D is uncertain. Germline values: CDR1 LNHDA, CDR2 SQIVND (reference sequence). V lost 6 bases and J 5 bases, leaving 10 bases between the germline ends. The CDR3 loop spans 12 amino acids. The CDR3 protein is CASSRPGTEAFF. CDR3 in DNA: TGTGCCAGTAGCCGACCCGGGACTGAAGCTTTCTTT.

This chain joins TRBV7-9 and TRBJ2-7, with 8 bases lining up with TRBD2. Germline V lookup: CDR1 SEHNR, CDR2 FQNEAQ (reference sequence). V was clipped by 5 bases and J by 4 bases; unmatched bases: 10. The CDR3 totals 15 residues. The CDR3 protein is CASSPGGGGPYEQYF. CDR3 sequence (DNA): TGTGCCAGCAGCCCCGGGGGCGGGGGGCCTTACGAGCAGTACTTC.

The chain couples TRBV6-6 to TRBJ1-6; D not resolved. V gave up 5 bases and J gave up 0 bases, with 14 bases separating them. The CDR3 covers 17 residues. Germline V gives CDR1 MNHNY, CDR2 SVGAGI (reference sequence). CDR3 amino acids: CASSPSDSSSYNSPLHF. In DNA form, the CDR3 reads TGTGCCAGCAGTCCCTCGGACTCGAGCTCCTATAATTCACCCCTCCACTTT.

The chain links TRBV6-4 to TRBJ2-2; maybe TRBD2 (6 bases). The V gene's germline CDR1 is MRHNA and CDR2 SNTAGT. The V end lost 1 base, the J end lost 3 bases, and 15 bases lay between the germline ends. CDR3 length: 17 amino acids. This chain's CDR3 is CASSDLNTRDYTGELFF. The CDR3 bases are TGTGCCAGCAGTGACTTGAACACCCGGGACTACACCGGGGAGCTGTTTTTT.

The rearrangement links TRBV7-8 to TRBJ1-5; D perhaps matches TRBD1 (6 bases). The CDR3 spans 15 residues. V lost 4 bases and J 7 bases, leaving 17 bases between the germline ends. The germline V gene has CDR1 SGHVS and CDR2 FQNEAQ. CDR3 nucleotides: TGTGCCAGCAGCTCCTCAGACAGGATCGACCAGCCCCAGCATTTT. Amino acid sequence: CASSSSDRIDQPQHF.

This chain connects TRBV9 to TRBJ1-2, with 7 bases lining up with TRBD1. The junction had 9 bases not matched to a gene; V was cut back by 3 bases and J by 7 bases. The CDR3 length is 14 residues. In germline, CDR1 is SGDLS, CDR2 YYNGEE. The CDR3 bases are TGTGCCAGCAGCGCCCGGAGGCAGGGGGGTGGCTACACCTTC. Translation: CASSARRQGGGYTF.

The chain joins TRBV11-2 to TRBJ1-6; D gene unclear. V was cut by 5 bases and J by 8 bases, with 16 bases left in between. This CDR3 contains 15 residues. Germline CDR1 and CDR2: SGHAT and FQNNGV. CDR3: CASSPLEGSYSPLHF. CDR3 DNA sequence: TGTGCCAGCAGCCCCCTTGAGGGTTCTTATTCACCCCTCCACTTT.

This chain links TRBV28 with TRBJ1-3; possible D gene TRBD1, 6 bases. The CDR3 covers 17 residues. The V gene's germline CDR1 is MDHEN and CDR2 SYDVKM. Trimming removed 5 bases from V and 5 bases from J, with 22 bases in between. CDR3 DNA: TGTGCCAGCAGTACCCTACAGGGCTCAACCCTTAGAAACACCATATATTTT. This codes for CASSTLQGSTLRNTIYF.

The chain joins TRBV6-6 to TRBJ1-2; TRBD1 is a possible D gene (6 bases). The CDR3 spans 16 residues. In germline, CDR1 is MNHNY, CDR2 SVGAGI (reference sequence). The V end lost 2 bases, the J end lost 1 base, and 14 bases lay between the germline ends. The CDR3 sequence: CASSYRQGLINYGYTF. The CDR3 DNA is TGTGCCAGCAGTTACCGGCAGGGGCTGATTAACTATGGCTACACCTTC.

V gene TRBV6-1 combines with J gene TRBJ1-3; D unresolved. Trimming shortened V by 3 bases and J by 0 bases, and 9 bases separated the two germline ends. Germline CDR1 MNHNS, CDR2 SASEGT. The CDR3 contains 15 residues. CDR3 loop: CASSEQVISGNTIYF. Written as DNA, the CDR3 is TGTGCCAGCAGTGAGCAGGTTATCTCTGGAAACACCATATATTTT.

This chain joins TRBV6-2 or TRBV6-3 and TRBJ2-3; TRBD1 agrees at 9 bases. The germline gives CDR1 MNHEY, CDR2 SVGEGT. The CDR3 is made up of 15 amino acids. The ends lost 5 bases at V and 4 bases at J; junction bases unmatched: 7. The DNA of the CDR3 is TGTGCCAGCAGTGACAACAGGGGGCCGGCAGATACGCAGTATTTT. This sequence encodes CASSDNRGPADTQYF.